This TCR beta chain originates from a study of regulatory T cells in long-lasting Graves disease. V lost 4 bases, J lost 6 bases, and 13 bases lay in between. Germline assignment: CDR1 LNHDA and CDR2 SQIVND (reference sequence). The CDR3 is 13 amino acids. Noted time point: persistent/refractory GD, antithyroid drugs over 5 years with positive TRAb. Extracted RNA from PBMCs served as the source of the TCR library. HTBI primers from iRepertoire and Arm-PCR of CDR3 regions yielded the TCR beta libraries. TCRdb re-called the multiplex PCR reads through MiXCR, storing one row per CDR3 protein. The profile covers hundreds of thousands of distinct CDR3 sequences, with about a fifth appearing a single time and roughly 7% taken by the ten largest. Only a few counts were recorded for this clonotype.

The specimen comprised peripheral blood mononuclear cells (PBMCs), sampled when the disease was refractory, from a patient treated with antithyroid drugs. The receptor was isolated from a female donor with Graves disease. This chain links TRBV19 with TRBJ2-7; no clear D. CDR3 nucleotides: TGTGCCAGTAGTAAGGCAGGTTTGCTCGAGCAGTACTTC. It encodes CASSKAGLLEQYF. Based on the CDR3 plus reference TRBV19 and TRBJ2-7, the full variable domain is DGGITQSPKYLFRKEGQNVTLSCEQNLNHDAMYWYRQDPGQGLRLIYYSQIVNDFQKGDIAEGYSVSREKKESFPLTVTSAQKNPTAFYLCASSKAGLLEQYFGPGTRLTVT.